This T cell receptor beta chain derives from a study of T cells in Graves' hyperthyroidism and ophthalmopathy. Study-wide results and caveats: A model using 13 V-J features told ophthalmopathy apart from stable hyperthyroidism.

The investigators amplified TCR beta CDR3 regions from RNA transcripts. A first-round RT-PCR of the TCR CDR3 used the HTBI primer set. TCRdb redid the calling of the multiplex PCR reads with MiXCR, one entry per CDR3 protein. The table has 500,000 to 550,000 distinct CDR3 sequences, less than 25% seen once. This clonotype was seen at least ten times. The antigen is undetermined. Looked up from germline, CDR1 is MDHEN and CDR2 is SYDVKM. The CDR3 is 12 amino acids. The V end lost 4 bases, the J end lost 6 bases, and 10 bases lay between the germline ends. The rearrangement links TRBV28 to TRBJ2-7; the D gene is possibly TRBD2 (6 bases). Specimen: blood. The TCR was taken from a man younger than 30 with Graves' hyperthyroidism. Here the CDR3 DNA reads TGTGCCAGCAGTTCCGCCGGGGGCGAGCAGTACTTC. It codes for CASSSAGGEQYF.